This TCR beta chain was recorded in a study of blood T cell repertoires in COVID-19. The wider study: Sites across the United States, Italy and Spain contributed samples from acute and convalescent COVID-19.

Germline V gene lookup returns CDR1 MNHEY and CDR2 SMNVEV (reference sequence). The CDR3 is 15 amino acids. Trimming left V 6 bases short and J 4 bases short, with 15 bases between. The assay was immunoSEQ multiplex PCR, and TCRdb's table has in-frame clones only and misses some. The repertoire holds 43,000 or so clones, with around four fifths as singletons. The clonotype comes from a man aged 55 to 70 with active COVID-19. Source material: peripheral blood. The V call is TRBV27, the J call TRBJ2-2; D might be TRBD2 (5 bases). Written as DNA, the CDR3 is TGTGCCAGCAGCTCGGACTTCTACGTCACCGGGGAGCTGTTTTTT. Translation: CASSSDFYVTGELFF.